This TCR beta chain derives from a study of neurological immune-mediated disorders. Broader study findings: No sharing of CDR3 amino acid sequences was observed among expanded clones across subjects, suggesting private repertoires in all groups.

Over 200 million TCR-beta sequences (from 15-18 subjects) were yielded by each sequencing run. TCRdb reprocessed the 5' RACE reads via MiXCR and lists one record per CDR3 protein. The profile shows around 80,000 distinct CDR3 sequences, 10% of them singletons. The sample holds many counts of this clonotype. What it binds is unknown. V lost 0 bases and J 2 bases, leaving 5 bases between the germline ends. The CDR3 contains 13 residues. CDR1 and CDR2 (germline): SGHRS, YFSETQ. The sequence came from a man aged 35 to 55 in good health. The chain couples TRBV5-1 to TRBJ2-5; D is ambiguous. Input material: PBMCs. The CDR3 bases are TGCGCCAGCAGCTTGGACATTCAAGAGACCCAGTACTTC. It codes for CASSLDIQETQYF.